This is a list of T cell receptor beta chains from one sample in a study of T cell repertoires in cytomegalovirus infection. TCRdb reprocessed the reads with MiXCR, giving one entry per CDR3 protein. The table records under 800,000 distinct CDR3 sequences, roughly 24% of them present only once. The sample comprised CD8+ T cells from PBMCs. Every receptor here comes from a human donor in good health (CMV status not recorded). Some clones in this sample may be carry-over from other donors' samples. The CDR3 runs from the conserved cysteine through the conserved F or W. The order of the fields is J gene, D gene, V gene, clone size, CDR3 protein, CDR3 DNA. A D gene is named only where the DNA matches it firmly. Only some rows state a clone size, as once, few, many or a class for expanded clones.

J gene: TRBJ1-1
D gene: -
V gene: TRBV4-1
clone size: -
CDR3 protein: CASSQETRTEAFF
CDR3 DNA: TGCGCCAGCAGCCAAGAGACGAGGACTGAAGCTTTCTTT

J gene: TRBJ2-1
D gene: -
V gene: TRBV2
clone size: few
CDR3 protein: CASSGRPGGGYNEQFF
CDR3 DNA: TGTGCCAGCAGTGGAAGGCCGGGCGGTGGCTACAATGAGCAGTTCTTC

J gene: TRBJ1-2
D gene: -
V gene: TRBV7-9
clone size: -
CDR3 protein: CASSPDGYLWSTF
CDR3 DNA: TGTGCCAGCAGCCCTGACGGATACTTATGGTCCACCTTC

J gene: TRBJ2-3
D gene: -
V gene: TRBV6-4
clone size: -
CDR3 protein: CASSDGGGGLTDTQYF
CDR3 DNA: TGTGCCAGCAGTGACGGAGGGGGGGGCCTCACAGATACGCAGTATTTT

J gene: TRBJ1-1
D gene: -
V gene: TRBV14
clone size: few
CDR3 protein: CASSHLPNTEAFF
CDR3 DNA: TGTGCCAGCAGCCATCTCCCGAACACTGAAGCTTTCTTT

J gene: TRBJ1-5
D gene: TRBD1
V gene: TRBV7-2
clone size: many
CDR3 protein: CASSSPRDSGEYGQPQHF
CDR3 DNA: TGTGCCAGCAGCTCTCCCCGGGACAGTGGGGAATATGGTCAGCCCCAGCATTTT

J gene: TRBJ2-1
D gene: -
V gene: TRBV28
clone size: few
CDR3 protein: CASSPAGWDEQFF
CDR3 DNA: TGTGCCAGCAGCCCGGCAGGGTGGGATGAGCAGTTCTTC

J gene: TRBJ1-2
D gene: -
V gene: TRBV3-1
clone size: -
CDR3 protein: CASTSGSGYTF
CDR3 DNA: TGTGCCAGCACATCGGGCTCTGGCTACACCTTC

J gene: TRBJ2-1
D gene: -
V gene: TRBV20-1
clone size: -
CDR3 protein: CSARDGIGPLSYNEQFF
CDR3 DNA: TGCAGTGCTAGAGACGGTATTGGGCCCTTATCCTACAATGAGCAGTTCTTC

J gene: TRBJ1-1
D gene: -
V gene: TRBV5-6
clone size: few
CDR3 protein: CASSGGGGPVTEAFF
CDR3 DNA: TGTGCCAGCAGCGGGGGAGGGGGGCCAGTTACTGAAGCTTTCTTT

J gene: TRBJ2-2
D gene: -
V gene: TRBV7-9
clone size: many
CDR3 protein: CARRGNTGELFF
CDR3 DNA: TGTGCCAGACGAGGGAACACCGGGGAGCTGTTTTTT

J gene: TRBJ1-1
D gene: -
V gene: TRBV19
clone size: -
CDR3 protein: CVTRNREGSNTEAFF
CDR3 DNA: TGTGTCACTCGAAACAGGGAAGGGAGTAACACTGAAGCTTTCTTT

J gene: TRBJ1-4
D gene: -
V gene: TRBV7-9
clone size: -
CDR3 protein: CASSLGTFNEKLFF
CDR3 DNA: TGTGCCAGCAGCTTAGGCACCTTTAATGAAAAACTGTTTTTT

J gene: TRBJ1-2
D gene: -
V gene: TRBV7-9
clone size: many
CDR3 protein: CASPFGGTGNYGYTF
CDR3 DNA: TGTGCCAGCCCCTTTGGGGGAACGGGAAACTATGGCTACACCTTC

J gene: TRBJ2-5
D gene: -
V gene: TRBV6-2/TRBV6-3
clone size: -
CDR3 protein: CASSYPQGLETQYF
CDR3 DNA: TGTGCCAGCAGTTACCCACAGGGTTTAGAGACCCAGTACTTC

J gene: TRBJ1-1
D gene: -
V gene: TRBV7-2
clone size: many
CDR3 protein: CASRLGTEAFF
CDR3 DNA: TGTGCCAGCAGGCTAGGGACTGAAGCTTTCTTT

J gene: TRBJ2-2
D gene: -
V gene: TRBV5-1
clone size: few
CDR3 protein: CASKVSGELFF
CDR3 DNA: TGCGCCAGCAAAGTTAGCGGGGAGCTGTTTTTT

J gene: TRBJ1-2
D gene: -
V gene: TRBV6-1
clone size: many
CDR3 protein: CASSYQTNYGYTF
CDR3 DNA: TGTGCCAGCAGTTACCAGACCAACTATGGCTACACCTTC

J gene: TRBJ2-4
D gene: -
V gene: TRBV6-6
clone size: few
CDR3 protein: CASSLTGRDIQYF
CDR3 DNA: TGTGCCAGCAGTCTGACAGGGAGGGACATTCAGTACTTC

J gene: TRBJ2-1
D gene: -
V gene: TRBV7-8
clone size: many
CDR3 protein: CASSEGGGSYNEQFF
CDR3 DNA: TGTGCCAGCAGCGAGGGGGGGGGCTCCTACAATGAGCAGTTCTTC

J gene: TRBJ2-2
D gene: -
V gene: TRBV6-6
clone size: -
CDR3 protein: CASSYERSTGELFF
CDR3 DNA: TGTGCCAGCAGTTACGAGAGGAGCACCGGGGAGCTGTTTTTT

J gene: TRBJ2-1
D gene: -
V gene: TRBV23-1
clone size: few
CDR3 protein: CASSRWNEQFF
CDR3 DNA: TGCGCCAGCAGTCGGTGGAATGAGCAGTTCTTC

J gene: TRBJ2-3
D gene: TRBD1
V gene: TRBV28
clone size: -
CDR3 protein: CASSRIGTGGEEDTQYF
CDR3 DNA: TGTGCCAGCAGCCGGATCGGGACAGGGGGAGAAGAAGATACGCAGTATTTT

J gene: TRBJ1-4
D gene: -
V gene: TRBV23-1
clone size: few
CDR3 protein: CASSHLPWGRRKLFF
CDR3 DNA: TGCGCCAGCAGTCACCTTCCATGGGGGAGACGAAAACTGTTTTTT

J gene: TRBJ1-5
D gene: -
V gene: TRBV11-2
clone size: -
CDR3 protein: CASSLGPSGNQPQHF
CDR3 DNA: TGTGCCAGCAGCTTAGGACCTAGCGGCAATCAGCCCCAGCATTTT

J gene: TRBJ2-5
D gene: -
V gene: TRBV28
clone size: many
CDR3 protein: CASSLTGLETQYF
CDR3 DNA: TGTGCCAGCAGTTTAACCGGGTTGGAGACCCAGTACTTC